What follows is one TCR beta chain and its context. Its antigen remains undetermined. No clone much larger than this one lies a single base away; base qualities are absent. Each donor gave one peripheral blood draw, averaging roughly 0.11 L, which was collected into heparinised tubes. Using a panel that included CD45RO, CCR7, CD25, CD127, CD95 and CD27, naive, central memory, regulatory and stem cell-like memory CD4+ T cells were sorted on a BD FACSAria II. Purity was above 98% for every sorted population. PBMCs were isolated immediately by Lymphoprep density gradient centrifugation and stained directly without culture. Samples were stained and sorted in pairs, with one healthy donor and one patient per experiment, so that batch effects were minimized. This sample stems from a study of beta chain features in type 1 diabetes (dated by TCRdb to between 2017 and 2018). Regarding the complete study: Patients and healthy donors did not differ in mean age, gender distribution, total cell number or subset yield. The study compared the TCRB repertoires of sorted circulating CD4+ T cell subsets in recently diagnosed type 1 diabetes patients with those in matched healthy donors. Naive and central memory subsets were obtained from all 28 donors, but regulatory and stem cell-like memory subsets were isolated from only 8 patients and about eight healthy donors. A total of 107,917,701 sorted cells were examined across all samples, and the number of cells per subset was strongly correlated with RNA yield.

General study outcomes and caveats: A moderate but significant shortening of TCRB CDR3 length was observed in type 1 diabetes patients in all four CD4+ subsets. PCR might favor shorter templates, but patient and control samples were amplified and corrected together, so any skew would affect both groups equally. At VDJ recombination sites, patients with type 1 diabetes made fewer insertions and deleted more nucleotides, a pattern implying thymic rearrangement abnormalities. Because the HLA sub-analyses included only small numbers of individuals, any influence of HLA type on TCRB rearrangement was left unresolved. Because cDNA was sequenced instead of genomic DNA, highly expressing activated cells could be over-represented, though the groups showed no difference in activation or CD3 levels. Naive, central memory and regulatory TCRB repertoires appeared more similar among patients than among healthy donors.

As encoded in the germline V gene, CDR1 is SNHLY while CDR2 is FYNNEI. The CDR3 has 13 amino acids, counting the end cysteine and phenylalanine. Just CDR3 DNA is preserved here, 39 bases in frame from base 1. V gives up 9 bases and J gives up 0 bases, and the segment between their germline ends measures 12 bases. The entire amount of isolated RNA was reverse transcribed using the High Capacity cDNA Reverse Transcription Kit, so the sequenced TCRB transcripts were expressed ones. Deep immunoSEQ sequencing was applied to naive, central memory and regulatory T cell samples, giving an average of about 3.7 million total reads per sample. Sorted cells were lysed in RLT buffer and RNA was extracted with DNase-treated RNeasy Micro or Mini kits, depending on cell number. Each cell subset was processed on its own to prevent cross-contamination, while patient and healthy donor samples were processed together. TCRB sequences were amplified from cDNA with the immunoSEQ multiplex PCR, producing 87-bp fragments spanning the CDR3 region. Amplicons were sequenced on the Illumina HiSeq platform. As for the authors' bioinformatics: PCR bias was computationally corrected using synthetic template baselines, reads within Hamming distance 2 were collapsed, and singletons that could not be merged were discarded. Reads were aligned against IMGT to assign V, D and J genes, CDR3 length and insertions or deletions at six rearrangement sites. Within each subset, clonotype counts were normalized to sorted cell number, after which true diversity and Gini coefficients were computed with the tcR R package. The overlap coefficient, calculated on TCRB nucleotide sequences, was used to quantify repertoire sharing. TCRdb holds this immuneACCESS table with in-frame rearrangements only. Some clones are missing; in checked studies, unresolved V genes explain under half, and the rest has no known cause. V and J calls and clone size follow that table, whereas D and trimming were derived from the DNA. The sample has about 180,000 clones on record, about 13% of them singletons. Together, the top ten hold 0.62% of the sample.

Rearrangement joined TRBV2 to TRBJ2-7; 6 matching bases give a weak D call of TRBD1. Sequencing was carried out using central memory CD4+ T cells from blood. This TCR came from a young woman in good health. CDR3 region: CARRQGSSYEQYF. The nucleotide sequence is TGTGCCAGGCGGCAGGGGAGCTCCTACGAGCAGTACTTC.